These T cell receptor beta chains were read from a single sample in a study of T cell responses to AZD1222 COVID-19 vaccine. Assay: immunoSEQ multiplex PCR; the TCRdb copy retains only in-frame clones and omits some. The sample includes about 140,000 clones. Material for sequencing was peripheral blood. The receptors here all came from an adult in good health. CDR3s leave out the opening cysteine and the closing phenylalanine or tryptophan.

>TRBJ2-3|TRBV19
ASGKAGETTTDTQY
>TRBJ1-6|TRBV6-2/TRBV6-3
ASSYEWNAYNSPLH
>TRBJ2-3|TRBV4-2
ASSQVVVTGASTDTQY
>TRBJ2-5|TRBV18
ASSPRQGGLETQY
>TRBJ1-4|TRBV18
ASSLGTEDEKLF
>TRBJ1-3|TRBV2
ASRAGSGNTIY
>TRBJ2-3|TRBV20-1
SASTQGQSGTDTQY
>TRBJ1-2|TRBV3-1/TRBV3-2
ASSPGHRRGYT
>TRBJ2-1|TRBV10-1
ASNVAGLLWCSYNEQF
>TRBJ2-5|TRBV4-2
ASSQDPAGETQY
>TRBJ1-6|TRBV30
AWGPGDSPLH
>TRBJ1-1|TRBV7-8
ASSSRTGDSEAF
>TRBJ2-1|TRBV5-1
ASSLDRVGSYNEQF
>TRBJ2-6|TRBV3-1/TRBV3-2
ASSQESARVFFDSGANVLT
>TRBJ1-6|TRBV5-1
ASSLGGTENSPLH
>TRBJ1-5|TRBV12-3/TRBV12-4
ASSQYNQPQH
>TRBJ1-2|TRBV7-2
ASSLGSGAGYGYT
>TRBJ1-1|TRBV2
ASPVGLGTEAF
>TRBJ2-2|TRBV4-3
ASSQDGGGANTGELF
>TRBJ1-1|TRBV19
ASSIGEGGAEAF
>TRBJ1-5|TRBV6-6
ASSYSRPGSHQPQH
>TRBJ1-4|TRBV9
ASTKGQTNEKLF
>TRBJ2-7|TRBV19
ASTNPGTGVYEQY
>TRBJ2-2|TRBV7-8
ASSLQGTNTGELF
>TRBJ2-1|TRBV7-7
ASSPSGGHYNEQF
>TRBJ2-7|TRBV5-1
ASSTSTGAYYEQY
>TRBJ2-1|TRBV2
ASSEASYNEQF
>TRBJ2-3|TRBV12-5
ASGLQADTQY
>TRBJ1-2|TRBV5-8
ASSLWDRTYGYT
>TRBJ1-4|TRBV2
ASSVRRERGKLF
>TRBJ1-6|TRBV7-2
ASSPATQGTGSPLH
>TRBJ1-2|TRBV11-2
ASSLVNYGYT
>TRBJ2-2|TRBV19
ASTPGGTGELF
>TRBJ1-2|TRBV6-5
ASSYSIRGGWGYT
>TRBJ2-3|TRBV14
ASSQPDTDTQY
>TRBJ1-6|TRBV7-2
ASSGGSQGNSPLH
>TRBJ1-3|TRBV5-5
ASSTLDRGRSGNTIY
>TRBJ1-2|TRBV12-3/TRBV12-4
ASSPDENYGYT
>TRBJ1-2|TRBV6-1
ASSATPLQGVRYGNT
>TRBJ2-3|TRBV5-1
ASSPGVGAGGTDTQY
>TRBJ1-2|TRBV19
ASSFPARANYGYT
>TRBJ2-7|TRBV7-9
ASSFPGSPNEQY
>TRBJ1-2|TRBV30
AWSVGANYGYT
>TRBJ1-1|TRBV15
ATSRPTGQEGAEAF
>TRBJ2-7|TRBV11-3
ASSWGGAPSYEQY
>TRBJ1-4|TRBV7-9
ASSAGQGGEKLF
>TRBJ1-2|TRBV6-6
ASLGRDTRGGYT
>TRBJ1-2|TRBV5-1
ASSSPGQGAGYGYT
>TRBJ2-7|TRBV5-5
ASSPGRAPYEQY
>TRBJ1-2|TRBV7-2
ASSLGQGGVVKAGYT
>TRBJ2-3|TRBV20-1
SASRRGGSTDTQY
>TRBJ2-7|TRBV24-1
ATSDTGTGGKQY
>TRBJ1-2|TRBV28
ASSFATAGYT
>TRBJ1-6|TRBV2
ASTPKGRTALH
>TRBJ2-3|TRBV7-9
ASSLEGLHTDTQY
>TRBJ2-5|TRBV5-8
ASSFPAEEETQY
>TRBJ2-1|TRBV28
ASRKGSSYNEQF
>TRBJ2-5|TRBV25-1
ASSVNSGAETQY
>TRBJ2-3|TRBV27
ASSFLVGASTDTQY